Here is one T cell receptor beta chain with its context. This entry is derived from a study of blood T cell repertoires in COVID-19. Study information: COVID-19 samples, acute and convalescent, were from the United States, Italy and Spain. PBMCs, B-cell-depleted T cells, or T cells provided the cDNA or gDNA that made up the material.

Original methodology: Using reference gene primer amplification, nucleated cell counts were estimated. Assay used: immunoSEQ multiplex PCR; TCRdb lists only in-frame clones, some missing. The D gene and trimming were derived from the DNA, and the V and J assignments and clone size from that table. The sample carries about 200,000 clones, 65% to 85% recorded once. This sequence was found in an elderly woman with acute or convalescent COVID-19. What was sequenced was peripheral blood.

Written as DNA, the CDR3 is TGTGCCAGCAGTGAACAGGCAGGCAAAAACATTCAGTACTTC. This codes for CASSEQAGKNIQYF. The chain is built from TRBV25-1 and TRBJ2-4, with D unclear. V lost 2 bases to trimming and J lost 3 bases, with 8 bases between them. The length of the CDR3 is 14 residues. Germline CDR1 is MGHDK and CDR2 is SYGVNS.